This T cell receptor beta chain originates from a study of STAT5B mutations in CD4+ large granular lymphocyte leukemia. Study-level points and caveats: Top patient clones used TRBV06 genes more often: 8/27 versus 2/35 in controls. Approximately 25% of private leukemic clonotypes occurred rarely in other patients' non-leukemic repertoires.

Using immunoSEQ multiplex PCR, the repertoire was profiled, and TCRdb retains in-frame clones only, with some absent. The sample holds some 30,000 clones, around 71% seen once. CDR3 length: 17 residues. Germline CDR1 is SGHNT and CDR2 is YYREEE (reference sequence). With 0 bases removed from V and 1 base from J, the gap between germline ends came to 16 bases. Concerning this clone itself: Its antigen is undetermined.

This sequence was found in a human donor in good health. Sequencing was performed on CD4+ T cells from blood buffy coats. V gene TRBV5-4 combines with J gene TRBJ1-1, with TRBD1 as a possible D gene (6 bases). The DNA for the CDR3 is TGTGCCAGCAGCTTGGGCCAGGGGCGGGGGGGGAACACTGAAGCTTTCTTT. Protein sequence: CASSLGQGRGGNTEAFF.